This T cell receptor (beta chain) appears in the sequencing data of a study of T cells after yellow fever vaccination. Study observations and caveats: Abundant clonotypes from the bulk population could have been carried over as contaminants into FACS-sorted repertoires. Subsequent booster samples again held most clones from primary vaccination (just under 98% CD4, 88% CD8). Though it reached lower strength, the secondary response hit its peak faster, day 5 versus 15.

The sample holds a few counts of this clonotype. Its antigen is unidentified. Universal primer sites and UMIs were introduced during 5'RACE template-switching synthesis of TCR cDNA. TCRdb independently ran MiXCR on the 5' RACE reads; one entry per CDR3 protein. The sample yields approximately 170,000 distinct CDR3 sequences, roughly 11% seen once. Trimming at V came to 0 bases and at J to 2 bases, leaving 10 bases not matched to a gene. Germline values: CDR1 SGHDT, CDR2 YYEEEE. This CDR3 has 18 amino acids. The TCR was taken from a man younger than 30 who received the YFV17D yellow fever vaccine. The chain joins TRBV5-6 to TRBJ2-1, with 8 bases lining up with TRBD2. The material sequenced was CD8+ T cells sorted from PBMCs, taken 15 days after the yellow fever booster vaccination. The CDR3, as DNA: TGTGCCAGCAGCTTGGCCCTTGTCCCAGCGGGGGCCTACAATGAGCAGTTCTTC. Translated, it gives CASSLALVPAGAYNEQFF.